Below are 18 T cell receptor beta chains sequenced from a single sample in a study of human T cells and chemical hapten exposure. In TCRdb, the RACE reads were re-called with MiXCR into one record per CDR3 protein. The repertoire includes 80,000 or so distinct CDR3 sequences, about 11% of them detected once, and approximately 4.4% sits in the top ten. Documented time point: patch test 1, 2 weeks after DPC sensitization. This sample's treatment: therapeutic diphenylcyclopropenone sensitization with weekly scalp DPC. The sequencing here drew on whole blood, taken in connection with sensitization to the hapten diphenylcyclopropenone (DPC). The receptors originated from a woman aged 45-60 years with alopecia areata. Some clones in this sample may be carry-over from other donors' samples.

There are many counts of this clonotype. The CDR3 spells CASNDGTGEAFF. DNA of the CDR3: TGTGCCAGCAACGACGGGACAGGTGAAGCTTTCTTT. V usage is TRBV9 and J usage is TRBJ1-1, with 8 nucleotides matching TRBD1. This CDR3 region has 12 residues. The germline gives CDR1 SGDLS, CDR2 YYNGEE. With V trimmed by 6 bases and J by 7 bases, 5 bases remained unmatched.

This clonotype was observed a few times. The chain has TRBV20-1 and TRBJ1-6, with TRBD1 as a possible D gene (6 bases). V was cut by 2 bases and J by 0 bases, with 11 bases left in between. Germline V gene data show CDR1 as DFQATT and CDR2 as SNEGSKA (reference sequence). The CDR3 length is 16 residues. The CDR3 DNA reads TGCAGTGCTAGACCCTCACAGGGCTCCTATAATTCACCCCTCCACTTT. It yields the protein CSARPSQGSYNSPLHF.

In its sample, this clonotype was seen many times. J is TRBJ2-5 and V is TRBV20-1; no clear D gene. The germline V and J ends were trimmed by 3 bases and 2 bases, with 7 bases remaining between them. Per the germline V gene, CDR1 is DFQATT and CDR2 is SNEGSKA (reference sequence). The CDR3 contains 12 residues. The CDR3 DNA reads as TGCAGTGCTAGTAGGCAGCAAGAGACCCAGTACTTC. As protein: CSASRQQETQYF.

This clonotype has a count of ten or more. V gene TRBV7-6 combines with J gene TRBJ2-7; 9 bases map to TRBD1. The length of the CDR3 is 15 residues. V lost 0 bases to trimming and J lost 0 bases; unmatched junction nucleotides: 0. Germline V lookup: CDR1 SGHVS, CDR2 FNYEAQ. CDR3 amino acids: CASSLAQGASYEQYF. The CDR3 DNA reads TGTGCCAGCAGCTTAGCACAGGGGGCCTCCTACGAGCAGTACTTC.

This clonotype was seen ten or more times. The chain has TRBV12-3 or TRBV12-4 and TRBJ1-5; a weak D match, TRBD1 (6 bases). This CDR3 is 10 amino acids long. V dropped 9 bases and J dropped 7 bases, with 7 bases sitting between them. The CDR3 DNA reads TGTGCCAGTGGGGGCCAGCCCCAGCATTTT. Its protein is CASGGQPQHF.

This clonotype occurred many times. The chain has TRBV7-8 and TRBJ1-4; 7 bases line up with TRBD1. The CDR3 totals 17 residues. After removal of 3 bases from V and 0 bases from J, the junction contained 7 bases not matched to a gene. Germline CDR1 reads SGHVS; CDR2 reads FQNEAQ. The chain's CDR3 is CASSFGTAYATNEKLFF. The CDR3 nucleotides read TGTGCCAGCAGCTTCGGGACAGCTTATGCAACTAATGAAAAACTGTTTTTT. Supplemented by reference TRBV7-8 and TRBJ1-4, the full variable domain reads GAGVSQSPRYKVAKRGQDVALRCDPISGHVSLFWYQQALGQGPEFLTYFQNEAQLDKSGLPSDRFFAERPEGSVSTLKIQRTQQEDSAVYLCASSFGTAYATNEKLFFGSGTQLSVL.

Ten or more counts support this clonotype. V usage is TRBV2 and J usage is TRBJ1-5, with 12 bases fitting TRBD1. Unmatched junction bases numbered 5, after V lost 4 bases and J lost 7 bases. Germline assignment: CDR1 SNHLY and CDR2 FYNNEI. This CDR3 has 15 amino acids. For the CDR3, the DNA is TGTGCCAGCAGTGGGGACAGGGGGCTTAGACAGCCCCAGCATTTT. This codes for CASSGDRGLRQPQHF.

This clonotype showed up many times. V usage is TRBV20-1 and J usage is TRBJ1-5; D is unresolved. The CDR3 totals 12 residues. Looked up from germline, CDR1 is DFQATT and CDR2 is SNEGSKA (reference sequence). V gave up 0 bases and J gave up 6 bases, with 6 bases separating them. This chain's CDR3 is CSARESAQPQHF. CDR3 nucleotides: TGCAGTGCTAGAGAGTCCGCTCAGCCCCAGCATTTT.

The chain couples TRBV6-8 to TRBJ2-7; possibly TRBD1 for D (6 bases). The germline V gene has CDR1 MNHGY and CDR2 SAAAGT. The CDR3 is 14 residues long. Trimming removed 2 bases from V and 4 bases from J, with 12 bases in between. The DNA of the CDR3 is TGTGCCAGCAGTTACGCCCAGAGGGGGTACGAGCAGTACTTC. Encoded protein: CASSYAQRGYEQYF.

This clonotype was recorded many times. V and J are TRBV7-6 and TRBJ1-3; D unresolved. This CDR3 contains 18 residues. Germline V gene data show CDR1 as SGHVS and CDR2 as FNYEAQ. V lost 5 bases to trimming and J lost 0 bases, with 20 bases between them. Here the CDR3 DNA reads TGTGCCAGCAGCGCCTTCCCGACGGGTCAAAACTCTGGAAACACCATATATTTT. Translating gives CASSAFPTGQNSGNTIYF. Based on the CDR3 plus reference TRBV7-6 and TRBJ1-3, the full variable domain is GAGVSQSPRYKVTKRGQDVALRCDPISGHVSLYWYRQALGQGPEFLTYFNYEAQQDKSGLPNDRFSAERPEGSISTLTIQRTEQRDSAMYRCASSAFPTGQNSGNTIYFGEGSWLTVV.

The V and J genes are TRBV29-1 and TRBJ2-5, with TRBD2 matching over 7 bases. V trimming: 0 bases; J trimming: 5 bases; junction bases outside the gene matches: 12. This CDR3 contains 16 residues. CDR1 and CDR2 (germline): SQVTM, ANQGSEA. The CDR3 DNA is TGCAGCGTTGAAGATCTGGGGGGAGGGCCGTCGGAGACCCAGTACTTC. Protein: CSVEDLGGGPSETQYF.

Comment on this clonotype: One junction end does not reproduce the germline sequence, and a read error may be involved. The chain carries TRBV18 and TRBJ1-6; the match to TRBD1 covers 8 bases. This CDR3 has 16 amino acids. Germline loops: CDR1 KGHSH, CDR2 LQKENI. The CDR3: CTSSPGGTGKNSPLHF. CDR3 coding DNA: TGTACCAGCTCACCGGGCGGGACAGGAAAGAATTCACCCCTCCACTTT.

This clonotype occurred many times. The chain carries TRBV7-3 and TRBJ1-1; the D is unclear. Trimming removed 5 bases at V and 1 base at J, with 8 bases between. Germline assignment: CDR1 SGHTA and CDR2 FQGTGA. The CDR3 has 13 amino acids. CDR3: CASSLYQNTEAFF. DNA of the CDR3: TGTGCCAGCAGCCTCTATCAGAACACTGAAGCTTTCTTT.

The chain has TRBV30 and TRBJ2-1, with 9 bases that match TRBD2. Germline values: CDR1 GTSNPN, CDR2 SVGIG (reference sequence). V lost 6 bases and J lost 4; bases outside the gene matches: 1. The CDR3 contains 12 residues. CDR3 loop: CACSGGYNEQFF. The CDR3 nucleotides read TGTGCCTGTAGCGGGGGATACAATGAGCAGTTCTTC.

The sample holds many counts of this clonotype. The chain employs TRBV28 and TRBJ1-5; D is ambiguous. Trimming removed 4 bases from V and 3 bases from J, with 4 bases in between. Germline V CDR1 and CDR2: MDHEN, SYDVKM. The CDR3 covers 12 residues. The CDR3: CASSSINQPQHF. CDR3 DNA: TGTGCCAGCAGTTCCATCAATCAGCCCCAGCATTTT.

This clonotype was observed at least ten times. The CDR3 region is CASSRARDRWNYGYTF. CDR3 DNA: TGTGCCAGCAGCCGCGCTCGGGACAGATGGAACTATGGCTACACCTTC. The V and J genes are TRBV28 and TRBJ1-2, with 7 bases identical to TRBD1. Germline V gives CDR1 MDHEN, CDR2 SYDVKM. The V segment lost 6 bases and the J segment 2 bases; nucleotides outside the gene matches: 12. CDR3 length equals 16 residues.

The genes are TRBV7-9 and TRBJ2-1; D tentatively fits TRBD1 or TRBD2 (5 bases each). V shed 5 bases and J shed 0 bases, with 20 bases lying between them. Germline CDR1 reads SEHNR; CDR2 reads FQNEAQ (reference sequence). This CDR3 has 18 residues. This chain's CDR3 is CASSPVFRGKSSYNEQFF. In DNA form, the CDR3 reads TGTGCCAGCAGCCCAGTATTCCGGGGCAAGAGCTCCTACAATGAGCAGTTCTTC.

The table lists this clonotype with a few counts. V usage is TRBV28 and J usage is TRBJ1-2; D not certain. The ends were cut back, 8 bases at V and 0 bases at J, with 7 bases in the middle. The CDR3 covers 12 residues. The germline gives CDR1 MDHEN, CDR2 SYDVKM. As DNA, the CDR3 is TGTGCCAGCGCAATAGCTAACTATGGCTACACCTTC. Translating it yields CASAIANYGYTF.